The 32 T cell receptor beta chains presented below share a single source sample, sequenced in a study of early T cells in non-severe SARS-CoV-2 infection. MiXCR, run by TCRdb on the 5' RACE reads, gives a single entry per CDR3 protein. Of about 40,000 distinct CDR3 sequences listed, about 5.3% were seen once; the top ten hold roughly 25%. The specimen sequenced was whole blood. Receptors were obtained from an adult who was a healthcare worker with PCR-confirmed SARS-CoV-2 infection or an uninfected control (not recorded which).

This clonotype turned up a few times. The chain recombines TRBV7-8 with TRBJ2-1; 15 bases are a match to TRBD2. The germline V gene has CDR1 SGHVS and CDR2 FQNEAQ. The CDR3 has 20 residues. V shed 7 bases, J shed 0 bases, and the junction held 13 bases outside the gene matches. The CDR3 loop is CASILAGLAGGLSSYNEQFF. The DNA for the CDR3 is TGTGCCAGCATCCTAGCCGGACTAGCGGGAGGGTTGAGCTCCTACAATGAGCAGTTCTTC.

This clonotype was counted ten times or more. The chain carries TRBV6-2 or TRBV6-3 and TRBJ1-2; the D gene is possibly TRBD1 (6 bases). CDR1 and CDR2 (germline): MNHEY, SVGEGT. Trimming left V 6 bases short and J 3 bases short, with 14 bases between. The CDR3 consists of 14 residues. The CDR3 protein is CASRTTGTDYGYTF. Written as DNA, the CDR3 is TGTGCCAGCAGAACAACAGGGACGGACTATGGCTACACCTTC.

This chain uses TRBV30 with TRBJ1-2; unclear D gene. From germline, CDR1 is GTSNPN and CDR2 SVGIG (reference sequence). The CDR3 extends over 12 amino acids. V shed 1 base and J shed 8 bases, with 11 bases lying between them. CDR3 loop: CAWSADMGGYTF. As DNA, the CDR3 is TGTGCCTGGAGTGCGGATATGGGAGGCTACACCTTC.

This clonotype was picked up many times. CDR3 in DNA: TGCAGCGTTGATCAATCCTACACAGATACGCAGTATTTT. Translated, it gives CSVDQSYTDTQYF. The J gene is TRBJ2-3, the V gene TRBV29-1; D is unresolved. The germline V gene encodes CDR1 SQVTM and CDR2 ANQGSEA. This CDR3 comprises 13 residues. The V end lost 3 bases, the J end lost 2 bases, and 9 bases lay between the germline ends.

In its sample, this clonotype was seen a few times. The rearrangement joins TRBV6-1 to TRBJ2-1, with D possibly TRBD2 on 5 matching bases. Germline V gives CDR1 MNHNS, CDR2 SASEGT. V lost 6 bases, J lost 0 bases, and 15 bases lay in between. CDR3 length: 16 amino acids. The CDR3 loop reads CASRSGSGRSYNEQFF. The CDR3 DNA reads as TGTGCCAGCAGATCAGGAAGCGGCCGCTCCTACAATGAGCAGTTCTTC.

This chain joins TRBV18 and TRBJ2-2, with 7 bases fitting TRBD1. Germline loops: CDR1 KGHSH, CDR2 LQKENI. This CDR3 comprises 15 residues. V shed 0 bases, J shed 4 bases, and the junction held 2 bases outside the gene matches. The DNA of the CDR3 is TGTGCCAGCTCACCACCGAACAGGGGCACCGGGGAGCTGTTTTTT. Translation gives CASSPPNRGTGELFF.

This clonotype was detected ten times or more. The CDR3: CASSSVRGQETQYF. In DNA form, the CDR3 reads TGTGCCAGCAGCTCGGTCAGGGGCCAAGAGACCCAGTACTTC. V is TRBV11-2 and J is TRBJ2-5; D may be TRBD1 (6 bases). Germline-derived CDR1 and CDR2 are SGHAT and FQNNGV. V lost 4 bases to trimming and J lost 1 base, with 10 bases between them. CDR3 length equals 14 residues. Full variable domain (remainder filled in from reference TRBV11-2 and TRBJ2-5): EAGVAQSPRYKIIEKRQSVAFWCNPISGHATLYWYQQILGQGPKLLIQFQNNGVVDDSQLPKDRFSAERLKGVDSTLKIQPAKLEDSAVYLCASSSVRGQETQYFGPGTRLLVL.

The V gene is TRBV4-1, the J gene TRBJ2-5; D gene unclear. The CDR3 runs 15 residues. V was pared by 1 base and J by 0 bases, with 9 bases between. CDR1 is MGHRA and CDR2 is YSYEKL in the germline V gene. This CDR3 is CASSQAKAYQETQYF. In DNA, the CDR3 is TGCGCCAGCAGCCAAGCAAAAGCGTACCAAGAGACCCAGTACTTC.

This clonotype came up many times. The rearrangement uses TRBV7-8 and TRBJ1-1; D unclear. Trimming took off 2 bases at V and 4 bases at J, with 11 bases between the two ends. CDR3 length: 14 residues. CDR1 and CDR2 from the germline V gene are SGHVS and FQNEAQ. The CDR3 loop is CASSLIPQGTEAFF. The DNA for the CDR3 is TGTGCCAGCAGCTTAATCCCCCAAGGCACTGAAGCTTTCTTT.

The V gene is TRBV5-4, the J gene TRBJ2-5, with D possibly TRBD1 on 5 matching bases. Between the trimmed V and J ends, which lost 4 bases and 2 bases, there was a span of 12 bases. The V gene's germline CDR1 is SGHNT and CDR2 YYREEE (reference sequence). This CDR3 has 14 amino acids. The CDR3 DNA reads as TGTGCCAGCAGCACTACAGGAATACAAGAGACCCAGTACTTC. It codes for CASSTTGIQETQYF. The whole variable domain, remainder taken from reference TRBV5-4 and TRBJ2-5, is ETGVTQSPTHLIKTRGQQVTLRCSSQSGHNTVSWYQQALGQGPQFIFQYYREEENGRGNFPPRFSGLQFPNYSSELNVNALELDDSALYLCASSTTGIQETQYFGPGTRLLVL.

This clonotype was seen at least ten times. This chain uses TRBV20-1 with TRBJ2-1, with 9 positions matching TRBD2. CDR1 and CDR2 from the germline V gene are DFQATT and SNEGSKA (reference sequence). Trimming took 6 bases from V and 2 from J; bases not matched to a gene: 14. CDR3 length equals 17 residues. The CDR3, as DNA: TGCAGTGCCCTTCCTCTAGGGAGACTAGCGGCCTACAATGAGCAGTTCTTC. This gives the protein CSALPLGRLAAYNEQFF.

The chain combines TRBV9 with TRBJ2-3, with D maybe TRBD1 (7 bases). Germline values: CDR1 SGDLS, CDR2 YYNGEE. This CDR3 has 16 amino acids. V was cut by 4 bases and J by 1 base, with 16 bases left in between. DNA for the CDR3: TGTGCCAGCAGCCCTCCCACAGGGGAGGGCACAGATACGCAGTATTTT. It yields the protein CASSPPTGEGTDTQYF.

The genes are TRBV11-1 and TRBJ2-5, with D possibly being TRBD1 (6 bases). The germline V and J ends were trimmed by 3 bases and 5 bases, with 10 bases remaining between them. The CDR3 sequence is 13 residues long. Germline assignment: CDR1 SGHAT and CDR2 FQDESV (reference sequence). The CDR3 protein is CASSFTGRETQYF. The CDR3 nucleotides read TGTGCCAGCAGCTTTACAGGGCGGGAGACCCAGTACTTC. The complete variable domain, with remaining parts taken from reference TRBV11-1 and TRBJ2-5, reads EAEVAQSPRYKITEKSQAVAFWCDPISGHATLYWYRQILGQGPELLVQFQDESVVDDSQLPKDRFSAERLKGVDSTLKIQPAELGDSAMYLCASSFTGRETQYFGPGTRLLVL.

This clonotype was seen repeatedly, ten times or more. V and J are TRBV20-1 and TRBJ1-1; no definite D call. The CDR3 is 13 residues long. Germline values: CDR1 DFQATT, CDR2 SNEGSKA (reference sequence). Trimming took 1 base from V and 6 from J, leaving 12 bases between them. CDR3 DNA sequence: TGCAGTGCTAGAGTGGCGGGGTTGGCTGAAGCTTTCTTT. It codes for CSARVAGLAEAFF.

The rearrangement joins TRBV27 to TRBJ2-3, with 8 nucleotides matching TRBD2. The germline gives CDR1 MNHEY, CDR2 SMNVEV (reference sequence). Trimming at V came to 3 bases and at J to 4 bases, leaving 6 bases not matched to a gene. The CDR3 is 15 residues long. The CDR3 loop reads CASSFSGRWADTQYF. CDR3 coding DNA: TGTGCCAGCAGTTTCAGCGGGAGATGGGCAGATACGCAGTATTTT.

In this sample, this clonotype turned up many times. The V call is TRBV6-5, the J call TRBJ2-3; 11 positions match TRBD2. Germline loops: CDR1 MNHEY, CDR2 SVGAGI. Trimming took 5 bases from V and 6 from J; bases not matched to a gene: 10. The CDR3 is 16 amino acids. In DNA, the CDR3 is TGTGCCAGCAGTCACCACTCTAGCGGGGGGCCCGATACGCAGTATTTT. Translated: CASSHHSSGGPDTQYF.

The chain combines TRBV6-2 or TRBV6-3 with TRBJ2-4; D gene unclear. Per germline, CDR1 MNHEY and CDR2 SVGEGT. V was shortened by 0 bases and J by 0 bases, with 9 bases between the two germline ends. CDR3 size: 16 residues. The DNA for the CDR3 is TGTGCCAGCAGTTACTCGATGGAACTAGCCAAAAACATTCAGTACTTC. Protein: CASSYSMELAKNIQYF.

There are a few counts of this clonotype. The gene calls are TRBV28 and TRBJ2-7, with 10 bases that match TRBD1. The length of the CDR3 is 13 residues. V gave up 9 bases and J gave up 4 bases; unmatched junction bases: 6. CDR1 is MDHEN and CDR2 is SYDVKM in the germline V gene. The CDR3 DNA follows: TGTGCCAGTCGGACAGGGGGAACGTACGAGCAGTACTTC. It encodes CASRTGGTYEQYF.

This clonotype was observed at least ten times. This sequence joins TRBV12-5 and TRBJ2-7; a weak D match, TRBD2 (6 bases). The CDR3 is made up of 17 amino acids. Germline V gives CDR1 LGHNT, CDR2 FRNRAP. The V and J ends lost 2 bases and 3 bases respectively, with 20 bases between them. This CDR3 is CASGLTAPGAHYYEQYF. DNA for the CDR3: TGTGCTAGTGGTTTGACAGCGCCGGGAGCCCACTACTACGAGCAGTACTTC.

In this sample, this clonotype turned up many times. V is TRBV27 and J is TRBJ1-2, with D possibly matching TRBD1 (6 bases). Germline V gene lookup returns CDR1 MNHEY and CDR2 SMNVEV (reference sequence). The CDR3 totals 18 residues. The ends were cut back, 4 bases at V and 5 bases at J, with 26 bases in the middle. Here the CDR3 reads CASSSSGARDNLWYGYTF. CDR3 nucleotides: TGTGCCAGCAGTTCCTCCGGTGCCAGGGACAACCTTTGGTATGGCTACACCTTC.

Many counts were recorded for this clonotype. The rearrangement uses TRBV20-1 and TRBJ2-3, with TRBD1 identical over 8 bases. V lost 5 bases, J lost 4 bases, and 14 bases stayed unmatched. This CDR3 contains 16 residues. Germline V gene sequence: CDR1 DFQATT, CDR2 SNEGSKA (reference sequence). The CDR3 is CSAPTQGASPSDTQYF. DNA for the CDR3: TGCAGTGCTCCTACCCAGGGGGCCTCTCCCTCAGATACGCAGTATTTT.

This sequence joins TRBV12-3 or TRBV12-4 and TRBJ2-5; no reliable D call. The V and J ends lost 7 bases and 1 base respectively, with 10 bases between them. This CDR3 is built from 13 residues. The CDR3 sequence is CASKGGSQETQYF. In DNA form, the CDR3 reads TGTGCCAGCAAAGGTGGGTCCCAAGAGACCCAGTACTTC.

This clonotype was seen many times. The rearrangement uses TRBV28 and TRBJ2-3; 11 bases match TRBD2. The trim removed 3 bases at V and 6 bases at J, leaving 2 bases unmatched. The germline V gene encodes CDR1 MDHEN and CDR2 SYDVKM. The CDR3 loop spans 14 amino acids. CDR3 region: CASSLGLAEDTQYF. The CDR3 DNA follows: TGTGCCAGCAGTTTGGGACTAGCGGAGGATACGCAGTATTTT.

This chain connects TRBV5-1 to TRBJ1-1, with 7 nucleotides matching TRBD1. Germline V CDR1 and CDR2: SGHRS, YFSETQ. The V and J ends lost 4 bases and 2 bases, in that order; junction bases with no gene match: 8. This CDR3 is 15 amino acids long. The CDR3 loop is CASSIQQGSNTEAFF. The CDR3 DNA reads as TGCGCCAGCAGCATACAACAGGGGTCCAACACTGAAGCTTTCTTT.

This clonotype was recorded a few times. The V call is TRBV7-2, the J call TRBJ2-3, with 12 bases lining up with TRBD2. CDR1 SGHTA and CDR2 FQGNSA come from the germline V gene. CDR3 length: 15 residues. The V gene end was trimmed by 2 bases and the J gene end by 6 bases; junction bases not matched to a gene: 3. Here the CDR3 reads CASSLLAGGLDTQYF. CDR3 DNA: TGTGCCAGCAGCTTACTAGCGGGGGGGCTTGATACGCAGTATTTT.

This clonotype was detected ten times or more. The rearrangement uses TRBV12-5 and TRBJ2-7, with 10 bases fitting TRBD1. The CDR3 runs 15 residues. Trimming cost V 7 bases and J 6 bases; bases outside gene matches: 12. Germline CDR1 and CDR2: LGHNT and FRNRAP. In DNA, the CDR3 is TGTGCTAGTGCCCCATCCAGACAGGGGGCTGGCGAGCAGTACTTC. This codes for CASAPSRQGAGEQYF.

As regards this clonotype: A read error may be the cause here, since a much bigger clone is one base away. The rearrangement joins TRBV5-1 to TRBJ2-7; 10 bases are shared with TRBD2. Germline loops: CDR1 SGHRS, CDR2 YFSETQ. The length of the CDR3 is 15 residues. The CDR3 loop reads CANSPSSGSIGEQYF. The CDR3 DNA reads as TGCGCCAACAGCCCGTCTAGCGGGAGTATCGGGGAGCAGTACTTC. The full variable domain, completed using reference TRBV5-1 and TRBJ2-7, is KAGVTQTPRYLIKTRGQQVTLSCSPISGHRSVSWYQQTPGQGLQFLFEYFSETQRNKGNFPGRFSGRQFSNSRSEMNVSTLELGDSALYLCANSPSSGSIGEQYFGPGTRLTVT.

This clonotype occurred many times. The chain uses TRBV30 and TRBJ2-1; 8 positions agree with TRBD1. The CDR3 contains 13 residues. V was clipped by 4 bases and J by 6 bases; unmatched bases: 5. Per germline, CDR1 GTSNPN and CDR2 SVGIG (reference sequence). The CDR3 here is CAWNDRGGNEQFF. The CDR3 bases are TGTGCCTGGAACGACAGGGGAGGCAATGAGCAGTTCTTC.

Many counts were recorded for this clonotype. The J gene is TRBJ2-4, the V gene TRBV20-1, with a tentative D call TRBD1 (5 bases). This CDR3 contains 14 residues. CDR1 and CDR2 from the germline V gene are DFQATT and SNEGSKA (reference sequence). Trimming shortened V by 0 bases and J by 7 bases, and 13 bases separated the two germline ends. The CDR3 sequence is CSARDRRGWNIQYF. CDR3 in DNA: TGCAGTGCTAGAGATCGAAGGGGATGGAACATTCAGTACTTC.

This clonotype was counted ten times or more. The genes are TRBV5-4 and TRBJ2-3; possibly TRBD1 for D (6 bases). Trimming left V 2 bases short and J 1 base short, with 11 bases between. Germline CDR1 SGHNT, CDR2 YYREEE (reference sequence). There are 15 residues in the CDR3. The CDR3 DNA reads TGTGCCAGCAGCTTAGGGGGTGAACGCACAGATACGCAGTATTTT. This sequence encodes CASSLGGERTDTQYF.

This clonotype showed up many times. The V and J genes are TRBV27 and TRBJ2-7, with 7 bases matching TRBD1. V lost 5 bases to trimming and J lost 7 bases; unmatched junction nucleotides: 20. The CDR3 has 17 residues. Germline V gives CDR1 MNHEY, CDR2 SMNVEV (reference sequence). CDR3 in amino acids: CASSVHPGRQGEREQYF. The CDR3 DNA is TGTGCCAGCAGTGTACATCCGGGGAGACAGGGAGAGAGGGAGCAGTACTTC.

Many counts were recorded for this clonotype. The CDR3: CASSPRPYNEQFF. The CDR3 nucleotides are TGTGCCAGCAGCCCTCGGCCGTACAATGAGCAGTTCTTC. This chain connects TRBV27 to TRBJ2-1; D is undetermined. V lost 6 bases and J 4 bases, leaving 10 bases between the germline ends. CDR1 is MNHEY and CDR2 is SMNVEV in the germline V gene (reference sequence). The CDR3 extends over 13 amino acids.